Following are 11 T cell receptor beta chains from one sample sequenced in a study of T cell repertoires in cytomegalovirus infection. TCRdb reprocessed the reads with MiXCR, giving one entry per CDR3 protein. The sample consists of 400,000 to 550,000 distinct CDR3 sequences, roughly 12% of them appearing once. Material for sequencing was PBMCs. These receptors all come from a human donor in good health (CMV status not recorded). Some clones in this sample may be carry-over from other donors' samples.

The sample holds one count of this clonotype. This may arise from a read error, as a much more abundant clone is one base away. The chain combines TRBV5-3 with TRBJ1-3; no firm D call. TRBV5-3 carries the ORF label, with uncertain function. There are 14 residues in the CDR3. The V gene lost 10 bases and the J gene lost 0 bases, with 14 bases spanning the gap. The CDR3 here is CAGSLRASGNTIYF. The CDR3 bases are TGTGCCGGCAGCTTAAGGGCCTCTGGAAACACCATATATTTT.

The table lists this clonotype with many counts. This rearrangement joins TRBV7-2 to TRBJ1-3; no clear D. Trimming removed 1 base from V and 4 bases from J, with 11 bases in between. The CDR3 extends over 15 amino acids. The germline V gene encodes CDR1 SGHTA and CDR2 FQGNSA. CDR3 coding DNA: TGTGCCAGCAGCTTAGGGACCGGGTACGGAAACACCATATATTTT. The encoded protein is CASSLGTGYGNTIYF.

This clonotype was detected only a few times. The J gene is TRBJ2-5, the V gene TRBV7-9; D uncertain. The germline V gene encodes CDR1 SEHNR and CDR2 FQNEAQ (reference sequence). CDR3 length: 14 amino acids. V was trimmed by 3 bases and J by 1 base, leaving 9 bases between them. The CDR3: CASSFSPSQETQYF. In nucleotides, the CDR3 is TGTGCCAGCAGCTTTAGCCCTAGCCAAGAGACCCAGTACTTC.

This clonotype was detected once. The CDR3 reads CASSLGGSGTYEQYF. DNA of the CDR3: TGTGCCAGCAGCTTAGGGGGGTCCGGCACCTACGAGCAGTACTTC. The genes are TRBV7-2 and TRBJ2-7; D possibly uses TRBD1 or TRBD2 (5 bases each). From germline, CDR1 is SGHTA and CDR2 FQGNSA. The CDR3 totals 15 residues. Trimming cost V 1 base and J 2 bases, with 12 bases left between them.

This clonotype was seen many times. The rearrangement joins TRBV7-3 to TRBJ2-2; the D gene is possibly TRBD1 (5 bases). The CDR3 covers 15 residues. Trimming pared 0 bases from V and 4 bases from J, leaving 9 bases between. From germline, CDR1 is SGHTA and CDR2 FQGTGA. The CDR3 DNA reads as TGTGCCAGCAGCTTAACGTCAGGGCCCACCGGGGAGCTGTTTTTT. This translates into CASSLTSGPTGELFF.

There are many counts of this clonotype. The chain carries TRBV28 and TRBJ2-5, with TRBD2 identical over 11 bases. Germline V gene sequence: CDR1 MDHEN, CDR2 SYDVKM. The CDR3 spans 15 residues. After removal of 3 bases from V and 5 bases from J, the junction contained 5 bases not matched to a gene. Here the CDR3 reads CASSFRRLAGETQYF. The CDR3, as DNA: TGTGCCAGCAGTTTTCGAAGACTAGCGGGGGAGACCCAGTACTTC.

This clonotype was observed a handful of times. The chain employs TRBV30 and TRBJ2-7; D is perhaps TRBD1 or TRBD2 (5 bases each). The CDR3 length is 14 residues. The germline V and J ends were trimmed by 4 bases and 2 bases, with 15 bases remaining between them. Germline CDR1 and CDR2: GTSNPN and SVGIG (reference sequence). DNA of the CDR3: TGTGCCTGGAAATGGGGGACCCTGACCTACGAGCAGTACTTC. It is translated as CAWKWGTLTYEQYF.

This clonotype was picked up a small number of times. The chain is built from TRBV7-9 and TRBJ2-7; no reliable D call. V was clipped by 0 bases and J by 0 bases, with 6 bases between them. Germline-derived CDR1 and CDR2 are SEHNR and FQNEAQ (reference sequence). This CDR3 is 14 amino acids long. In DNA form, the CDR3 reads TGTGCCAGCAGCTTAGCCGCAAACTCCTACGAGCAGTACTTC. This translates into CASSLAANSYEQYF.

J is TRBJ1-6 and V is TRBV20-1, with TRBD1 matching over 7 bases. Germline assignment: CDR1 DFQATT and CDR2 SNEGSKA (reference sequence). The trim removed 6 bases at V and 4 bases at J, leaving 6 bases unmatched. This CDR3 region has 14 residues. CDR3 loop: CSARKGQYNSPLHF. CDR3 nucleotide sequence: TGCAGTGCCCGAAAGGGACAGTATAATTCACCCCTCCACTTT.

This clonotype was picked up many times. The V gene is TRBV29-1, the J gene TRBJ2-3; D may be TRBD2 (7 bases). V was cut by 4 bases and J by 6 bases, with 11 bases left in between. There are 12 residues in the CDR3. CDR1 and CDR2 (germline): SQVTM, ANQGSEA. The CDR3 DNA reads TGCAGCGTTGTCCGGGGGGCGGATACGCAGTATTTT. Translated, it gives CSVVRGADTQYF.

This clonotype was counted many times. The chain couples TRBV6-4 to TRBJ2-1, with 8 positions matching TRBD2. The CDR3 has 15 residues. CDR1 and CDR2 (germline): MRHNA, SNTAGT. The junction had 6 bases not matched to a gene; V was cut back by 1 base and J by 7 bases. The CDR3 sequence is CASSDLAGGGNEQFF. CDR3 nucleotides: TGTGCCAGCAGTGACTTGGCGGGAGGCGGTAATGAGCAGTTCTTC.